This TCR beta chain was recorded in a study of shared clonotypes between healthy human individuals. CDR3 length: 14 amino acids. V lost 3 bases and J lost 3, with 8 bases in between. Per germline, CDR1 WNHNN and CDR2 SYGVQD (reference sequence). Sequenced by immunoSEQ multiplex PCR; TCRdb stores in-frame clones only, minus some. The top ten clones hold 1% to 1.5% of a sample with over a million clones, approximately 96% of them seen once. The source material was naive CD4+ T cells sorted from blood. Subset noted: CD45RA+ positively selected. The J gene is TRBJ1-4, the V gene TRBV10-1, with a tentative D call TRBD1 (6 bases). This receptor was obtained from a man aged 25 to 40 in good health. This chain's CDR3 is CASSDGGSNEKLFF. As DNA, the CDR3 is TGCGCCAGCAGTGATGGGGGCTCTAATGAAAAACTGTTTTTT.